This T cell receptor beta chain was sequenced for a study of shared clonotypes between healthy human individuals. Study-wide background: A couple of women and a few men aged 18 to 49 served as donors. Three plates were used per donor for CD4 naive, three for CD4 memory, two for CD8 naive and one for CD8 memory.

Notes on the study in general: Even with large depth, rarefaction showed that sorted-subset sequencing was incomplete.

A word on this clone: Antigen unknown.

This CDR3 comprises 12 residues. Per germline, CDR1 SQVTM and CDR2 ANQGSEA. Trimming shortened V by 7 bases and J by 1 base, and 10 bases separated the two germline ends. Data came from immunoSEQ multiplex PCR; TCRdb stores just in-frame clones and leaves some out. Among 800,000 to 1,200,000 clones listed, about 80% were seen once. Source material: memory CD4+ T cells from PBMCs. Regarding subset: CD45RA-negative fraction. This sequence joins TRBV29-1 and TRBJ2-5; tentative D call: TRBD2 (6 bases). The sequence came from a man between 18 and 29 years old in good health. Some clones in this sample may be carry-over from other donors' samples. The CDR3 loop is CSGGGGQETQYF. The CDR3 DNA follows: TGCAGCGGGGGAGGAGGCCAAGAGACCCAGTACTTC.